This passage covers 18 T cell receptor beta chains from one sample sequenced in a study of T cell repertoires in cytomegalovirus infection. TCRdb re-called the reads with MiXCR, one entry per CDR3 protein. Of under 850,000 distinct CDR3 sequences in the sample, 35% were seen once. The specimen was PBMCs. Every receptor here comes from a human donor in good health (CMV status not recorded). Some clones in this sample may be carry-over from other donors' samples.

Worth noting for this clonotype: A read error may account for a junction end that differs from germline. CDR3 bases: TGTGCCACAAACTTTGGACAGGGAGGGAGCAATCAGCCCCATCATTTT. Translated, it gives CATNFGQGGSNQPHHF. The gene calls are TRBV19 and TRBJ1-5; the match to TRBD1 covers 8 bases. CDR1 is LNHDA and CDR2 is SQIVND in the germline V gene (reference sequence). The CDR3 is made up of 16 amino acids.

This clonotype turned up a few times. V is TRBV20-1 and J is TRBJ1-5; 7 bases fit TRBD1. The CDR3 loop spans 15 amino acids. J was trimmed by 5 bases and V by 0 bases; bases with no gene match: 7. Germline values: CDR1 DFQATT, CDR2 SNEGSKA (reference sequence). The CDR3 region has the DNA TGCAGTGCTAGAGATCCGGGACAGAGGGATCAGCCCCAGCATTTT. Protein: CSARDPGQRDQPQHF.

The count of this clonotype is one. One end of the junction varies from germline; a read error may be responsible. The gene calls are TRBV7-2 and TRBJ1-1; D remains unclear. Germline CDR1 reads SGHTA; CDR2 reads FQGNSA. CDR3 length: 16 amino acids. CDR3 sequence: CASSRPQWAGNTEALF. The CDR3 DNA sequence: TGTGCCAGCAGCCGTCCACAGTGGGCGGGGAACACTGAAGCTTTATTT. Drawing the rest from reference TRBV7-2 and TRBJ1-1, the complete variable domain is GAGVSQSPSNKVTEKGKDVELRCDPISGHTALYWYRQSLGQGLEFLIYFQGNSAPDKSGLPSDRFSAERTGGSVSTLTIQRTQQEDSAVYLCASSRPQWAGNTEALFGQGTRLTVV.

This clonotype turned up a few times. This rearrangement joins TRBV7-8 to TRBJ2-7; 7 bases line up with TRBD2. V shed 5 bases, J shed 3 bases, and the junction held 7 bases outside the gene matches. Germline-derived CDR1 and CDR2 are SGHVS and FQNEAQ. The CDR3 contains 14 residues. The CDR3 sequence: CASSLAGVDYEQYF. The CDR3 bases are TGTGCCAGCAGCCTTGCGGGGGTGGACTACGAGCAGTACTTC.

As regards this clonotype: Mismatch with germline at one junction end may stem from a read error. The chain recombines TRBV19 with TRBJ2-5; TRBD2 is a possible D gene (6 bases). The CDR3 contains 14 residues. Germline V gives CDR1 LNHDA, CDR2 SQIVND (reference sequence). CDR3 protein: CASSIGGGLETHYF. The CDR3 nucleotides read TGTGCCAGTAGTATCGGTGGGGGGTTGGAGACCCATTACTTC.

This clonotype has only a few counts. The V and J genes are TRBV7-4 and TRBJ2-7; D ambiguous. Germline V gene lookup returns CDR1 SGHVT and CDR2 SQSDAQ. The CDR3 runs 14 residues. Trimming pared 3 bases from V and 5 bases from J, leaving 14 bases between. CDR3 sequence: CASSLPRFGNEQYF. In DNA form, the CDR3 reads TGTGCCAGCAGCTTGCCCCGGTTTGGGAACGAGCAGTACTTC.

For this clonotype: At one end, the junction sequence differs from germline, possibly due to a read error. This CDR3 reads CAARRSGPEEKLFF. The CDR3 bases are TGTGCCGCCAGAAGGTCAGGACCGGAAGAAAAACTGTTTTTT. The chain has TRBV15 and TRBJ1-4; the D is unclear. The CDR3 is made up of 14 amino acids. Germline CDR1 is LNHNV and CDR2 is YYDKDF (reference sequence).

V gene TRBV28 combines with J gene TRBJ1-3, with D possibly matching TRBD1 (6 bases). Germline values: CDR1 MDHEN, CDR2 SYDVKM. The CDR3 totals 14 residues. Between the trimmed V and J ends, which lost 6 bases and 4 bases, there was a span of 13 bases. For the CDR3, the DNA is TGTGCCAGCAGCCCTCACAGGGCAGGAAACACCATATATTTT. Translation: CASSPHRAGNTIYF.

The V call is TRBV5-3, the J call TRBJ2-5; no definite D call. TRBV5-3 is identified as an open reading frame with a role that is uncertain. This CDR3 contains 15 residues. Trimming removed 8 bases from V and 0 bases from J, with 17 bases in between. CDR3 in amino acids: CASSPRPPYQETQYF. The CDR3 coding sequence is TGTGCCAGCAGCCCGAGACCCCCGTACCAAGAGACCCAGTACTTC.

J is TRBJ2-7 and V is TRBV7-9, with 8 bases matching TRBD2. The length of the CDR3 is 14 residues. CDR1 and CDR2 (germline): SEHNR, FQNEAQ (reference sequence). V lost 4 bases to trimming and J lost 5 bases; unmatched junction nucleotides: 7. As DNA, the CDR3 is TGTGCCAGCAGCTCCTCGGGGGGGCCAAACGAGCAGTACTTC. It encodes CASSSSGGPNEQYF.

V gene TRBV14 combines with J gene TRBJ1-1; no reliable D call. Trimming removed 4 bases from V and 4 bases from J, with 10 bases in between. The germline CDR1 and CDR2 sequences are SGHDN and FVKESK. The CDR3 extends over 13 amino acids. Here the CDR3 reads CASSPFWSTEAFF. The CDR3 bases are TGTGCCAGCAGCCCCTTTTGGAGCACTGAAGCTTTCTTT.

Details on this clonotype: This could be a read error, since a much larger clone is one nucleotide away. This chain joins TRBV7-6 and TRBJ1-5, with a possible D match to TRBD1 (6 bases). V lost 5 bases and J 8 bases, leaving 19 bases between the germline ends. The CDR3 contains 15 residues. CDR1 and CDR2 from the germline V gene are SGHVS and FNYEAQ. DNA of the CDR3: TGTGCCAGCAGCCCCTGGGCAGGGGCGTCCAAGCCCCAGCATTTT. Encoded protein: CASSPWAGASKPQHF. Together with reference TRBV7-6 and TRBJ1-5, the CDR3 gives the full variable domain: GAGVSQSPRYKVTKRGQDVALRCDPISGHVSLYWYRQALGQGPEFLTYFNYEAQQDKSGLPNDRFSAERPEGSISTLTIQRTEQRDSAMYRCASSPWAGASKPQHFGDGTRLSIL.

On this clonotype itself: The junction shows a germline mismatch at one end, possibly a read error. J is TRBJ1-4 and V is TRBV28; TRBD1 matches at 11 bases. The CDR3 is 15 residues long. Looked up from germline, CDR1 is MDHEN and CDR2 is SYDVKM. CDR3 amino acids: CDSSLAGTGGEKLFF. The CDR3 DNA sequence: TGTGACAGCAGTTTGGCCGGGACAGGGGGTGAAAAACTGTTTTTT.

This clonotype was observed a few times. The rearrangement links TRBV7-6 to TRBJ1-5; 10 nucleotides align to TRBD1. This CDR3 region has 17 residues. Germline V gene data show CDR1 as SGHVS and CDR2 as FNYEAQ. Trimming at V came to 2 bases and at J to 5 bases, leaving 9 bases not matched to a gene. The CDR3 DNA is TGTGCCAGCAGCTTAAGAGGCCCGACAGGGGGCCATCAGCCCCAGCATTTT. It yields the protein CASSLRGPTGGHQPQHF. Filled out from reference TRBV7-6 and TRBJ1-5, the complete variable domain reads GAGVSQSPRYKVTKRGQDVALRCDPISGHVSLYWYRQALGQGPEFLTYFNYEAQQDKSGLPNDRFSAERPEGSISTLTIQRTEQRDSAMYRCASSLRGPTGGHQPQHFGDGTRLSIL.

This chain joins TRBV6-1 and TRBJ2-2; D not resolved. V was pared by 6 bases and J by 0 bases, with 8 bases between. The germline CDR1 and CDR2 sequences are MNHNS and SASEGT. The CDR3 is made up of 14 amino acids. CDR3 bases: TGTGCCAGCAGGGGGATCGCGAACACCGGGGAGCTGTTTTTT. The encoded protein is CASRGIANTGELFF.

The chain joins TRBV5-4 to TRBJ2-1; 10 bases align to TRBD2. The CDR3 extends over 17 amino acids. Germline V gene data show CDR1 as SGHNT and CDR2 as YYREEE (reference sequence). V lost 2 bases, J lost 3 bases, and 8 bases stayed unmatched. The CDR3 loop is CASSFARTSGLYNEQFF. The CDR3 nucleotides read TGTGCCAGCAGCTTCGCCCGGACTAGCGGACTCTACAATGAGCAGTTCTTC.

This clonotype was recorded many times. V usage is TRBV7-8 and J usage is TRBJ2-3, with 7 bases that match TRBD2. Germline V gene data show CDR1 as SGHVS and CDR2 as FQNEAQ. Unmatched junction bases numbered 5, after V lost 5 bases and J lost 0 bases. The CDR3 runs to 15 residues. In nucleotides, the CDR3 is TGTGCCAGCAGCCCGCTAGCGGATAGCACAGATACGCAGTATTTT. Amino acids: CASSPLADSTDTQYF.

The V and J genes are TRBV5-6 and TRBJ2-7; weak D call: TRBD1 (6 bases). This CDR3 comprises 15 residues. V lost 1 base and J lost 0, with 11 bases in between. Germline lookup yields CDR1 SGHDT and CDR2 YYEEEE. CDR3 region: CASSLQGSTSYEQYF. The CDR3 nucleotides are TGTGCCAGCAGCTTGCAGGGGTCGACCTCCTACGAGCAGTACTTC.